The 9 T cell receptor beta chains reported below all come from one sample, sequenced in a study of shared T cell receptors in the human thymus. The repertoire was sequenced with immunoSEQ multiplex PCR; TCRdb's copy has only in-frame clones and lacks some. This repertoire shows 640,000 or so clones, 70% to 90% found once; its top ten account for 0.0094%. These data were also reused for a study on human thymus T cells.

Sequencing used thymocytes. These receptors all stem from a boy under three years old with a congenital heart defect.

CDR3 region: CATSSATALSVSMNTEAFF. The CDR3 DNA follows: TGTGCCACCAGCAGCGCTACAGCACTTTCCGTGTCCATGAACACTGAAGCTTTCTTT. This sequence joins TRBV15 and TRBJ1-1; D is uncertain. This CDR3 is built from 19 residues. The germline gives CDR1 LNHNV, CDR2 YYDKDF (reference sequence). Trimming removed 3 bases at V and 0 bases at J, with 23 bases between.

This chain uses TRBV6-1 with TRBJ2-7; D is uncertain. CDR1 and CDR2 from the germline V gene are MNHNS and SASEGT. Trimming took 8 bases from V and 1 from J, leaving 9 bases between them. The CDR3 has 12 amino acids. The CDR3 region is CASFGFSYEQYF. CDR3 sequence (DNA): TGTGCCAGCTTTGGCTTTTCCTACGAGCAGTACTTC.

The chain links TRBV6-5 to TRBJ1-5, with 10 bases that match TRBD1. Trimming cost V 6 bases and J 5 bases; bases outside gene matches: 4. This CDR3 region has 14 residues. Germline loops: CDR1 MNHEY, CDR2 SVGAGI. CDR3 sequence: CASSPGQGDQPQHF. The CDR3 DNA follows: TGTGCCAGCAGCCCTGGACAGGGGGATCAGCCCCAGCATTTT.

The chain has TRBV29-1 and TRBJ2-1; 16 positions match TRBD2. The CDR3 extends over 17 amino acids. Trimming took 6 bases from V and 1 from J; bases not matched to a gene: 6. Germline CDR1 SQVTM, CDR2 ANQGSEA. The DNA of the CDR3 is TGCAGCGTGGGGACTAGCGGGAGGGCCGCGTCCTACAATGAGCAGTTCTTC. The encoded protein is CSVGTSGRAASYNEQFF.

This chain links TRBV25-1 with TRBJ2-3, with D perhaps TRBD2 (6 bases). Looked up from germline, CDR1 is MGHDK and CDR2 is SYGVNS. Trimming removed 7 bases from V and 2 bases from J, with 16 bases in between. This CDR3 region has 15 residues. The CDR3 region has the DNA TGTGCCAGCATAGGTCGCGGGGAGTTCACAGATACGCAGTATTTT. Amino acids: CASIGRGEFTDTQYF.

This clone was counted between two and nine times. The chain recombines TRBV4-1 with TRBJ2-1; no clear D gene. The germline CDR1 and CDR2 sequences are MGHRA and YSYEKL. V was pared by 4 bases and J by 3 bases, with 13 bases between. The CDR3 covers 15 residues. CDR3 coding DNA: TGCGCCAGCAGCCCGCTCAGAGGCGGCTACAATGAGCAGTTCTTC. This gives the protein CASSPLRGGYNEQFF.

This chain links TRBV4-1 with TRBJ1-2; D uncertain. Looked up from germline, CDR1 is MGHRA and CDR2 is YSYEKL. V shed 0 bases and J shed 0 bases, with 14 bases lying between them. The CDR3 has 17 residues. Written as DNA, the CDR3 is TGCGCCAGCAGCCAAGATTCGGGTCCTCGGGCTAACTATGGCTACACCTTC. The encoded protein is CASSQDSGPRANYGYTF.

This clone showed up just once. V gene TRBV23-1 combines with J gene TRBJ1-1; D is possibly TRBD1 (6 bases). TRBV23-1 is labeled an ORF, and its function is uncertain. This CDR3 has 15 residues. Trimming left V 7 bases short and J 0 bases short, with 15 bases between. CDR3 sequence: CASINRAFMNTEAFF. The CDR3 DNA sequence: TGCGCCAGCATTAACAGGGCTTTCATGAACACTGAAGCTTTCTTT.

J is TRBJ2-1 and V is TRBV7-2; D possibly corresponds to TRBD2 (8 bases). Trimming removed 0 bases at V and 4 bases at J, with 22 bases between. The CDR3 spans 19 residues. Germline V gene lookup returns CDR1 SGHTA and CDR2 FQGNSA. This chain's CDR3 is CASSLARGVQGGLYNEQFF. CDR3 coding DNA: TGTGCCAGCAGCTTAGCGCGGGGGGTCCAAGGGGGCCTATACAATGAGCAGTTCTTC.